These T cell receptor beta chains were read from a single sample in a study of T cell changes during pregnancy in multiple sclerosis. Assay used: immunoSEQ multiplex PCR; TCRdb lists only in-frame clones, some missing. The table lists around 81,000 clones, 92% of them singletons, with 3.7% in the top ten. Sample: peripheral blood, taken after pregnancy. All receptors come from a female donor in good health, enrolled as a control in a pregnancy study. The CDR3 runs from the conserved cysteine through the conserved F or W. A D gene is named only where the DNA matches it firmly. Size values are once, few and many counts, or a class for expanded clones, and some rows have none.

D gene	clone size	V gene	J gene	CDR3 protein	CDR3 DNA
TRBD2	.	TRBV4-3	TRBJ2-2	CASSTSGRRFF	TGCGCCAGCAGCACTAGCGGGAGGAGGTTTTTT
TRBD1	once	TRBV27	TRBJ2-1	CASSFLSGQGAGEQFF	TGTGCCAGCAGTTTCTTATCGGGACAGGGGGCGGGTGAGCAGTTCTTC
TRBD1	.	TRBV7-3	TRBJ1-1	CASRNQGGVGTEAFF	TGTGCCAGCAGAAACCAGGGGGGCGTTGGCACTGAAGCTTTCTTT
TRBD1	.	TRBV6-1	TRBJ2-3	CATVRDRAPDTQYF	TGTGCCACGGTCCGGGACAGGGCCCCAGATACGCAGTATTTT
TRBD1	.	TRBV19	TRBJ2-3	CASRLGQGVSDTQYF	TGTGCCAGTAGACTCGGACAGGGGGTTTCAGATACGCAGTATTTT
.	once	TRBV11-3	TRBJ2-7	CASSFGLSDEQYF	TGTGCCAGCAGCTTCGGGTTATCGGACGAGCAGTACTTC
TRBD2	once	TRBV5-6	TRBJ2-3	CASSLAGLPTDTQYF	TGTGCCAGCAGCTTAGCGGGGTTACCCACAGATACGCAGTATTTT
.	.	TRBV2	TRBJ2-3	CASFGGHADTQYF	TGTGCCAGCTTCGGGGGGCACGCAGATACGCAGTATTTT
TRBD1	.	TRBV28	TRBJ2-7	CASSFDRGHEQYF	TGTGCCAGCAGTTTTGACAGGGGACACGAGCAGTACTTC
.	.	TRBV7-9	TRBJ2-5	CASSLGEGVQETQYF	TGTGCCAGCAGCTTAGGGGAGGGGGTTCAAGAGACCCAGTACTTC
TRBD1	.	TRBV28	TRBJ2-7	CASSPISLFRDRDYEQYF	TGTGCCAGCAGTCCCATCTCCCTTTTCCGGGACAGAGACTACGAGCAGTACTTC
.	.	TRBV28	TRBJ2-7	CASSPSIEQYF	TGTGCCAGCAGTCCTAGCATCGAGCAGTACTTC
TRBD2	.	TRBV2	TRBJ2-1	CASSETPASGGALYYNEQFF	TGTGCCAGCAGTGAAACCCCGGCTAGCGGGGGGGCCTTGTATTACAATGAGCAGTTCTTC
.	.	TRBV7-8	TRBJ2-2	CASSFHLMRANTGELFF	TGTGCCAGCAGCTTCCATCTTATGAGAGCTAACACCGGGGAGCTGTTTTTT
TRBD1	few	TRBV28	TRBJ1-2	CASSLDRGSYGYTF	TGTGCCAGCAGTTTAGACAGGGGTTCCTATGGCTACACCTTC
.	once	TRBV29-1	TRBJ1-4	CSVEVRGEKLFF	TGCAGCGTGGAGGTTCGGGGGGAAAAACTGTTTTTT
.	.	TRBV19	TRBJ2-7	CASSAWTSTYEQYF	TGTGCCAGTAGTGCCTGGACATCCACCTACGAGCAGTACTTC
.	.	TRBV4-1	TRBJ2-1	CASSQAVDYNEQFF	TGCGCCAGCAGCCAAGCCGTAGATTACAATGAGCAGTTCTTC
TRBD2	.	TRBV9	TRBJ2-3	CASSDPGLAGGEKYF	TGTGCCAGCAGTGACCCGGGACTAGCGGGGGGGGAGAAGTATTTT
.	.	TRBV2	TRBJ2-7	CASMQVSYEQYF	TGTGCCAGCATGCAGGTCTCCTACGAGCAGTACTTC
.	.	TRBV6-1	TRBJ1-3	CASSEQSSGNTIYF	TGTGCCAGCAGTGAACAGTCTTCTGGAAACACCATATATTTT
TRBD2	.	TRBV5-4	TRBJ2-1	CASSQGTSGIGNEQFF	TGTGCCAGCAGCCAAGGGACTAGCGGGATAGGGAATGAGCAGTTCTTC
TRBD2	.	TRBV15	TRBJ2-3	CATSRFTASGGAKDTQYF	TGTGCCACCAGCAGATTTACCGCTAGCGGGGGGGCCAAAGATACGCAGTATTTT
TRBD2	few	TRBV28	TRBJ2-1	CASSLKTSGDYNEQFF	TGTGCCAGCAGCTTGAAGACTAGCGGGGACTACAATGAGCAGTTCTTC
.	.	TRBV25-1	TRBJ2-4	CASSDTGPLGENIQYF	TGTGCCAGCAGTGACACAGGGCCTCTTGGGGAAAACATTCAGTACTTC